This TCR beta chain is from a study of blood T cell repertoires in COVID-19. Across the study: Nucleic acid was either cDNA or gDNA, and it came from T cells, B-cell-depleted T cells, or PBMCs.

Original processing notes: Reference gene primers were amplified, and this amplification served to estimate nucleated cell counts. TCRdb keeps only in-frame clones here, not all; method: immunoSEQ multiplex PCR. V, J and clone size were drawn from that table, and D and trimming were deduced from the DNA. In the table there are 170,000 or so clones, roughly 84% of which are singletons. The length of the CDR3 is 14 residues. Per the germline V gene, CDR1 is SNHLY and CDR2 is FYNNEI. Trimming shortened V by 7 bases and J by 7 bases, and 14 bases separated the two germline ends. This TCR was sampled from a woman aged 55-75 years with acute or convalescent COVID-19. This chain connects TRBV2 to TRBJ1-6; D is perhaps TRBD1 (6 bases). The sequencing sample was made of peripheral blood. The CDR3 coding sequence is TGTGCCAGCACCACAGGGTCCGAGAATTCACCCCTCCACTTT. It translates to CASTTGSENSPLHF.